Detailed here is one T cell receptor (beta chain). Its antigen remains unknown. Sequencing libraries made from TCR beta cDNA carried unique molecular identifiers. TCRdb ran MiXCR on the PCR reads and lists one entry per CDR3 protein. The profile shows 650,000 to 900,000 distinct CDR3 sequences, about 45% of them singletons. This record comes from a study of post-analysis software for immune sequencing data. Study observations and caveats: Five or six TRBV segments, TRBV5-6, TRBV5-1 and TRBV20-1 among them, were found more frequent in patients than controls.

This CDR3 has 15 residues. Germline V gene lookup returns CDR1 MNHEY and CDR2 SMNVEV (reference sequence). V was clipped by 7 bases and J by 0 bases, with 15 bases between them. Material: blood. The chain joins TRBV27 to TRBJ1-2; D gene ambiguous. The sequence was collected from a girl aged 10 to 17 with multiple sclerosis. CDR3 region: CASTSSIGSNYGYTF. In DNA form, the CDR3 reads TGTGCCAGCACCTCCAGCATAGGCTCTAACTATGGCTACACCTTC.